The clone carrying this TCR beta chain was picked up a small number of times. What it binds is unknown. The sample belongs to a study of CD4 T cells in relation to SARS-CoV-2 and coronaviruses. Trimming at V came to 6 bases and at J to 2 bases, leaving 4 bases not matched to a gene. The length of the CDR3 is 13 residues. Germline V gene lookup returns CDR1 SGHVS and CDR2 FQNEAQ. CD4+ T cells from unexposed donors were obtained before the COVID-19 pandemic (2011-2018). After less than 11 days of culture, CD4+ T cells were isolated. The assay was immunoSEQ multiplex PCR, and TCRdb's table has in-frame clones only and misses some. The sample consists of about 20,000 clones, approximately 80% of them appearing once.

This clonotype originated in a human donor in good health. Input material: CD4+ T cells from PBMCs, cultured in vitro. The chain is built from TRBV7-8 and TRBJ2-7; 7 bases match TRBD1. As DNA, the CDR3 is TGTGCCAGCAGGACAACAGGGGCCTACGAGCAGTACTTC. Protein sequence: CASRTTGAYEQYF.